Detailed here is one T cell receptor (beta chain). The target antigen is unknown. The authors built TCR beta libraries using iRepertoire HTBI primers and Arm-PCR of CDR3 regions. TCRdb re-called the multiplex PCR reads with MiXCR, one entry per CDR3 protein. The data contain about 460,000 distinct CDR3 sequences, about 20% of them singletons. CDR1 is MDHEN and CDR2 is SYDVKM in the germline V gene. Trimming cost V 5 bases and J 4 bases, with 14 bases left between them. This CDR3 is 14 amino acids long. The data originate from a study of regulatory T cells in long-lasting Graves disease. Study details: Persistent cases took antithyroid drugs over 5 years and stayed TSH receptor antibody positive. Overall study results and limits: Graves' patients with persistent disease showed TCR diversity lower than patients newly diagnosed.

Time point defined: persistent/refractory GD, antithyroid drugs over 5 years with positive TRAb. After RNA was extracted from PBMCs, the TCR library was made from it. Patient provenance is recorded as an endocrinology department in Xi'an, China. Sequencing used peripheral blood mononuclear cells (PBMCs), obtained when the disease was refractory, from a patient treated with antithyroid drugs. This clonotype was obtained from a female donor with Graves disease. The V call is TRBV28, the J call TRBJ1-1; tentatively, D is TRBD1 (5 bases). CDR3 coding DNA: TGTGCCAGCAGTGGGACGGAGAGGGCCACTGAAGCTTTCTTT. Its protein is CASSGTERATEAFF.